The source of this TCR beta chain is a study of T-cell memory formation after mild COVID-19. TCRdb analysed the 5' RACE reads with MiXCR anew, one entry per CDR3 protein. The sample contains hundreds of thousands of distinct CDR3 sequences, 14% of which appear only once. This CDR3 is built from 16 residues. The V gene lost 3 bases and the J gene lost 6 bases, with 18 bases spanning the gap. The germline V gene has CDR1 SGHVS and CDR2 FQNEAQ. The sequenced sample was PBMCs or a T cell subset sorted from them (not recorded which). The V gene is TRBV7-8, the J gene TRBJ1-5, with D perhaps TRBD1 (6 bases). This TCR came from a man aged 18 to 29 who had mild COVID-19 (a few samples of this study predate the infection). Cell type and time point are not known. The CDR3 DNA sequence: TGTGCCAGCAGCTTCTTTCAGGGGATTCAGGGTCAGCCCCAGCATTTT. Protein sequence: CASSFFQGIQGQPQHF. Complete variable domain (other parts from reference TRBV7-8 and TRBJ1-5): GAGVSQSPRYKVAKRGQDVALRCDPISGHVSLFWYQQALGQGPEFLTYFQNEAQLDKSGLPSDRFFAERPEGSVSTLKIQRTQQEDSAVYLCASSFFQGIQGQPQHFGDGTRLSIL.